This T cell receptor (beta chain) was sequenced during a study of blood T cell repertoires in COVID-19. As for the study in general: Nucleic acid was either cDNA or gDNA, and it came from T cells, B-cell-depleted T cells, or PBMCs.

For this clone: At the DNA level, this CDR3 is encoded by other sequences in the same sample as well.

The table came from immunoSEQ multiplex PCR; TCRdb's copy has only in-frame clones and leaves some out. In the table there are roughly 190,000 clones, about 86% of which are singletons. After removal of 2 bases from V and 4 bases from J, the junction contained 1 base not matched to a gene. Germline-derived CDR1 and CDR2 are LGHDT and YNNKEL (reference sequence). The CDR3 spans 14 residues. The chain recombines TRBV3-1 (or the pseudogene TRBV3-2) with TRBJ1-5; 8 bases agree with TRBD1. This clonotype was obtained from a human donor with acute or convalescent COVID-19. The donor label of this sample is uncertain. Sequenced input: peripheral blood. CDR3 nucleotides: TGTGCCAGCAGCCAAACAGGGGGAAATCAGCCCCAGCATTTT. This codes for CASSQTGGNQPQHF.